This T cell receptor (beta chain) was retrieved from a study of T cells in Graves' hyperthyroidism and ophthalmopathy. TCR beta CDR3 regions were amplified from RNA. The TCR CDR3 first-round RT-PCR relied on the HTBI primer set. In TCRdb, the multiplex PCR reads were re-called with MiXCR into one record per CDR3 protein. This table has 250,000 to 300,000 distinct CDR3 sequences, 13% to 15% appearing once. Germline values: CDR1 DFQATT, CDR2 SNEGSKA (reference sequence). After removal of 3 bases from V and 6 bases from J, the junction contained 11 bases not matched to a gene. This CDR3 has 15 amino acids. Clinical symptoms, serum thyroxine, TRAb, thyroid ultrasound and orbital computed tomography informed diagnoses.

The clonotype originates from a woman aged 45 to 65 with Graves' hyperthyroidism that later progressed to Graves' ophthalmopathy. The gene calls are TRBV20-1 and TRBJ1-5; 7 bases line up with TRBD1. The source material was blood. The CDR3 here is CSASPTNRGSQPQHF. The CDR3 DNA is TGCAGTGCTAGCCCCACCAACAGGGGATCTCAGCCCCAGCATTTT.